These T cell receptor beta chains were read from a single sample in a study of blood T cell repertoires in COVID-19. Profiling relied on immunoSEQ multiplex PCR, and the TCRdb table lists in-frame clones only, not all of them. The table shows about 300,000 clones, with around 83% occurring only once. The sequenced sample was peripheral blood. These receptors came from a woman between 50 and 59 years old with acute or convalescent COVID-19. CDR3s include the opening cysteine and the closing phenylalanine or tryptophan. The order of the fields is CDR3 protein, CDR3 DNA, clone size, V gene, D gene, J gene. The D gene is left open where the match is weak. For some rows the clone size is stated as once, few or many, or as a class when expanded; others skip it.

CDR3aa: CASSPQSGSRYNEQFF; CDR3nt: TGTGCCAGCAGCCCCCAGAGCGGGAGCCGGTACAATGAGCAGTTCTTC; abundance: -; v_gene: TRBV3-1/TRBV3-2; d_gene: TRBD2; j_gene: TRBJ2-1
CDR3aa: CASSGQGMPETQYF; CDR3nt: TGTGCCAGCAGCGGACAGGGGATGCCAGAGACCCAGTACTTC; abundance: -; v_gene: TRBV5-4; d_gene: TRBD1; j_gene: TRBJ2-5
CDR3aa: CAIRRDRFMNTEAFF; CDR3nt: TGTGCCATCAGAAGGGACAGATTCATGAACACTGAAGCTTTCTTT; abundance: -; v_gene: TRBV10-3; d_gene: TRBD1; j_gene: TRBJ1-1
CDR3aa: CASSKDRLNTGELFF; CDR3nt: TGTGCCAGCAGCAAGGACAGGCTCAACACCGGGGAGCTGTTTTTT; abundance: -; v_gene: TRBV2; d_gene: TRBD1; j_gene: TRBJ2-2
CDR3aa: CASSGDRVSNQPQHF; CDR3nt: TGTGCCAGCAGTGGGGACAGGGTGAGCAATCAGCCCCAGCATTTT; abundance: once; v_gene: TRBV2; d_gene: TRBD1; j_gene: TRBJ1-5
CDR3aa: CASSPMSGAETQYF; CDR3nt: TGTGCCAGCAGCCCCATGTCGGGAGCAGAGACCCAGTACTTC; abundance: -; v_gene: TRBV9; d_gene: -; j_gene: TRBJ2-5
CDR3aa: CASSLNGGGDEKLFF; CDR3nt: TGTGCCAGCAGCTTAAATGGGGGCGGAGATGAAAAACTGTTTTTT; abundance: once; v_gene: TRBV7-8; d_gene: -; j_gene: TRBJ1-4
CDR3aa: CASSLRGLGLAEAFF; CDR3nt: TGTGCCAGCAGCTTAAGGGGATTGGGCCTCGCTGAAGCTTTCTTT; abundance: -; v_gene: TRBV7-9; d_gene: -; j_gene: TRBJ1-1
CDR3aa: CASSNQRGENTGELFF; CDR3nt: TGTGCCAGCAGCAACCAGCGGGGGGAGAACACCGGGGAGCTGTTTTTT; abundance: -; v_gene: TRBV12-1; d_gene: -; j_gene: TRBJ2-2
CDR3aa: CASSVSGTYEQYF; CDR3nt: TGTGCCAGCAGCGTTAGCGGGACTTACGAGCAGTACTTC; abundance: few; v_gene: TRBV7-9; d_gene: TRBD2; j_gene: TRBJ2-7
CDR3aa: CASSPPGQDKEQYF; CDR3nt: TGTGCCAGCAGCCCTCCAGGACAGGACAAGGAGCAGTACTTC; abundance: few; v_gene: TRBV3-1/TRBV3-2; d_gene: TRBD1; j_gene: TRBJ2-7
CDR3aa: CASVAGPGSSYEQYF; CDR3nt: TGTGCCAGCGTAGCGGGCCCAGGAAGCTCCTACGAGCAGTACTTC; abundance: -; v_gene: TRBV2; d_gene: TRBD2; j_gene: TRBJ2-7
CDR3aa: CASSLSKLAGVTDTQYF; CDR3nt: TGTGCCAGCAGCTTATCAAAATTAGCGGGAGTAACAGATACGCAGTATTTT; abundance: once; v_gene: TRBV7-6; d_gene: TRBD2; j_gene: TRBJ2-3
CDR3aa: CASSGGRYNEQFF; CDR3nt: TGTGCCAGCTCGGGGGGACGGTACAATGAGCAGTTCTTC; abundance: -; v_gene: TRBV18; d_gene: -; j_gene: TRBJ2-1
CDR3aa: CASSQDEGRSSPGYTF; CDR3nt: TGTGCCAGCAGCCAAGATGAGGGCAGATCCTCTCCTGGCTACACCTTC; abundance: -; v_gene: TRBV3-1/TRBV3-2; d_gene: -; j_gene: TRBJ1-2
CDR3aa: CASMRGLGSYNEQFF; CDR3nt: TGTGCCAGTATGAGGGGGCTCGGCTCCTACAATGAGCAGTTCTTC; abundance: -; v_gene: TRBV19; d_gene: TRBD1; j_gene: TRBJ2-1
CDR3aa: CASSLHNSYEQYF; CDR3nt: TGTGCCAGCAGTTTGCACAACTCCTACGAGCAGTACTTC; abundance: -; v_gene: TRBV12-3/TRBV12-4; d_gene: -; j_gene: TRBJ2-7
CDR3aa: CASSPDSVNEKLFF; CDR3nt: TGTGCCAGCAGCCCGGACAGCGTTAATGAAAAACTGTTTTTT; abundance: -; v_gene: TRBV3-1/TRBV3-2; d_gene: -; j_gene: TRBJ1-4
CDR3aa: CASSFATGEVYTF; CDR3nt: TGTGCCAGTAGTTTCGCGACAGGGGAAGTCTACACCTTC; abundance: -; v_gene: TRBV19; d_gene: TRBD1; j_gene: TRBJ1-2